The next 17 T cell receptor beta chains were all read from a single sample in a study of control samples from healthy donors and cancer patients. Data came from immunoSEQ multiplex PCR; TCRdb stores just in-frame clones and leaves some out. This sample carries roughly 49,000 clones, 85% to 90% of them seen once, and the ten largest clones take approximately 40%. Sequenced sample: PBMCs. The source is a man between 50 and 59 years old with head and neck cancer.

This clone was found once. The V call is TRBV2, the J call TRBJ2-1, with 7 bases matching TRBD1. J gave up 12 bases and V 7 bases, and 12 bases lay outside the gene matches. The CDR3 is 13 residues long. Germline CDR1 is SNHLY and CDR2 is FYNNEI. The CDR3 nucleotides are TGTGCCAGCAATATACAGGGGACCCAGGGGCAGTTCTTC. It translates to CASNIQGTQGQFF.

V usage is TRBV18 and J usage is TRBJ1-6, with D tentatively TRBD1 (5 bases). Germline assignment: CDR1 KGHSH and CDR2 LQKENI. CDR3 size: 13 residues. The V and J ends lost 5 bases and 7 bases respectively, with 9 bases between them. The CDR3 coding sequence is TGTGCCAGCTCAGAAAGACAGAATTCACCCCTCCACTTT. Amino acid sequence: CASSERQNSPLHF. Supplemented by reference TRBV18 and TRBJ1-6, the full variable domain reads NAGVMQNPRHLVRRRGQEARLRCSPMKGHSHVYWYRQLPEEGLKFMVYLQKENIIDESGMPKERFSAEFPKEGPSILRIQQVVRGDSAAYFCASSERQNSPLHFGNGTRLTVT.

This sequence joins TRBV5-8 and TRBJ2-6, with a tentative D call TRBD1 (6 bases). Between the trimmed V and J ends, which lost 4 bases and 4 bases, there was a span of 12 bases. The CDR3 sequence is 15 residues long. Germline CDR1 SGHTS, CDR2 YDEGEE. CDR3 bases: TGTGCCAGCAGCCTAAGGGGGAACGGGGCCAACGTCCTGACTTTC. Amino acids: CASSLRGNGANVLTF.

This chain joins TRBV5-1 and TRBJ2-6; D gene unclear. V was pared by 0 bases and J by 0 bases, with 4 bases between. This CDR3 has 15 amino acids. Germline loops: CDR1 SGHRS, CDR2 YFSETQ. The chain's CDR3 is CASSLGPSGANVLTF. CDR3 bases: TGCGCCAGCAGCTTGGGACCCTCTGGGGCCAACGTCCTGACTTTC.

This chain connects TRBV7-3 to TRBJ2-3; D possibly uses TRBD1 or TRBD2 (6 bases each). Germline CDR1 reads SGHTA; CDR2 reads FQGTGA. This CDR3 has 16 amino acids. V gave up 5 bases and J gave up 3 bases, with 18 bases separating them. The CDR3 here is CASSPSTGGGTDTQYF. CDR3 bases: TGTGCCAGCAGCCCGTCGACAGGAGGGGGAACAGATACGCAGTATTTT. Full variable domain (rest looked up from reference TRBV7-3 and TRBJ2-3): GAGVSQTPSNKVTEKGKYVELRCDPISGHTALYWYRQSLGQGPEFLIYFQGTGAADDSGLPNDRFFAVRPEGSVSTLKIQRTERGDSAVYLCASSPSTGGGTDTQYFGPGTRLTVL.

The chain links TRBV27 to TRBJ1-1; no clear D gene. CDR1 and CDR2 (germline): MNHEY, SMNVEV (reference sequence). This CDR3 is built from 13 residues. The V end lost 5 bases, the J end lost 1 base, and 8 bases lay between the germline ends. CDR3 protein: CASSPAANTEAFF. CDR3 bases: TGTGCCAGCAGTCCAGCAGCGAACACTGAAGCTTTCTTT.

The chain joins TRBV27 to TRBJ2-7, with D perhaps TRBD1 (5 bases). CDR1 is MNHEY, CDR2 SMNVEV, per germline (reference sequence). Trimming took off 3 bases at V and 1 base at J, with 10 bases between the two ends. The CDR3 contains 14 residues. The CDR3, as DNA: TGTGCCAGCAGTTTGACAGCCCTTTCCTACGAGCAGTACTTC. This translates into CASSLTALSYEQYF.

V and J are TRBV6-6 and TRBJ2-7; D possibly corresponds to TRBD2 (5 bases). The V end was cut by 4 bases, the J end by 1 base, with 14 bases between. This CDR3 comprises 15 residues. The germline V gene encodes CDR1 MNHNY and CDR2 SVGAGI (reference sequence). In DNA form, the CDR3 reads TGTGCCAGCAGTTCCCCTACTCGGAGGTCCTACGAGCAGTACTTC. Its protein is CASSSPTRRSYEQYF.

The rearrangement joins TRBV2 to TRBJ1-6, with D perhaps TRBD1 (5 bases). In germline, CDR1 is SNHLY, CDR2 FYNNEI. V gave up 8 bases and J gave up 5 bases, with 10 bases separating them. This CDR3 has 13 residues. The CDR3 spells CASQGDHNSPLHF. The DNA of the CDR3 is TGTGCCAGCCAAGGGGACCATAATTCACCCCTCCACTTT.

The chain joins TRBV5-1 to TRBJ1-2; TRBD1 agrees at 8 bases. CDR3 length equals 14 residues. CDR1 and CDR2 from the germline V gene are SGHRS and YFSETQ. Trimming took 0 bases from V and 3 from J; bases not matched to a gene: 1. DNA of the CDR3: TGCGCCAGCAGCTTGGAGGGACAGGACTATGGCTACACCTTC. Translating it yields CASSLEGQDYGYTF.

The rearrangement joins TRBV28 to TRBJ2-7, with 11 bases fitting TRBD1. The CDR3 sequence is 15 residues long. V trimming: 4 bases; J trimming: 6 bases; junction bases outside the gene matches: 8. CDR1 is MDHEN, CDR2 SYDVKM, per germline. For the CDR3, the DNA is TGTGCCAGCAGTTCCCCCGGACAGGGGGCGTCCGAGCAGTACTTC. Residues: CASSSPGQGASEQYF.

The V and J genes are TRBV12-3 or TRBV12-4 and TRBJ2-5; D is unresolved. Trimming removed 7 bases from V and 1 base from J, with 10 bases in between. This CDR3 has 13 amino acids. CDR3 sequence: CASTPGPQETQYF. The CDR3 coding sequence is TGTGCCAGCACCCCCGGGCCCCAAGAGACCCAGTACTTC.

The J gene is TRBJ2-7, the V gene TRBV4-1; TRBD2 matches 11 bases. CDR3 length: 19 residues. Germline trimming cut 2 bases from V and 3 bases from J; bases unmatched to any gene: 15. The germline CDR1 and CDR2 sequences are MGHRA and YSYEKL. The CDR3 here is CASSQIAGGPTLRFYEQYF. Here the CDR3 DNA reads TGCGCCAGCAGCCAAATAGCGGGAGGGCCAACTCTAAGATTCTACGAGCAGTACTTC.

CDR3 DNA sequence: TGTGCCAGCAGGGACAGGGGTAATTCACCCCTCCACTTT. This sequence encodes CASRDRGNSPLHF. This chain uses TRBV3-1 (or the pseudogene TRBV3-2) with TRBJ1-6; TRBD1 aligns across 9 bases. This CDR3 region has 13 residues. V shed 6 bases and J 6 bases; nucleotides not matched to a gene: 0. Germline assignment: CDR1 LGHDT and CDR2 YNNKEL (reference sequence).

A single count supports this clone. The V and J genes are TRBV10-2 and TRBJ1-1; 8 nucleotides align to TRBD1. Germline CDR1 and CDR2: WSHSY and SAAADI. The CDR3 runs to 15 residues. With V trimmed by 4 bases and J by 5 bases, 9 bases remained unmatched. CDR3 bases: TGCGCCAGCAGTGTACTGGACAGGGAGGCAACTGAAGCTTTCTTT. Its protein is CASSVLDREATEAFF.

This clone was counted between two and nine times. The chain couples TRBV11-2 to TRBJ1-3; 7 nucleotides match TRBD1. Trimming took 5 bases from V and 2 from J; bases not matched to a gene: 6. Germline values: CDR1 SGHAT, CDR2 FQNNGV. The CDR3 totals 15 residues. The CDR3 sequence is CASSRAGGAGNTIYF. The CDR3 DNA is TGTGCCAGCAGCCGGGCAGGGGGAGCTGGAAACACCATATATTTT.

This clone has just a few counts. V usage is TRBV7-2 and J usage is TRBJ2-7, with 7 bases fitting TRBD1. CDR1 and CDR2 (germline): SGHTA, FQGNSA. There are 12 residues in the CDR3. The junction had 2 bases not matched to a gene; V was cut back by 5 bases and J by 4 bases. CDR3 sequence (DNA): TGTGCCAGCAGCCCGACAGGGTACGAGCAGTACTTC. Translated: CASSPTGYEQYF.